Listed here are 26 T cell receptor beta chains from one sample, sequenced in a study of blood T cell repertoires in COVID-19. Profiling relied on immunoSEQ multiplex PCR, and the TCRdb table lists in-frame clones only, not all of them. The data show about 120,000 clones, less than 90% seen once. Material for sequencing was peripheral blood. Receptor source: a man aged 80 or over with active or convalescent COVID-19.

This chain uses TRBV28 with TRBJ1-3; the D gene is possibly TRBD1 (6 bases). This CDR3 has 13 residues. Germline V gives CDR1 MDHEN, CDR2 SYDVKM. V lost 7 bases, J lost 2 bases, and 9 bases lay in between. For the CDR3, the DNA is TGTGCCAGCACTGGGGGCGCTGGAAACACCATATATTTT. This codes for CASTGGAGNTIYF.

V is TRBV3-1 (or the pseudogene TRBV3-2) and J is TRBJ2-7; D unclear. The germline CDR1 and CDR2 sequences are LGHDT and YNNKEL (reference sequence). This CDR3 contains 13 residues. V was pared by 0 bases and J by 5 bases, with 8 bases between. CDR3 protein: CASSQDQHHEQYF. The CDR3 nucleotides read TGTGCCAGCAGCCAAGATCAACACCACGAGCAGTACTTC.

This CDR3 is CASSRGDRRGTEAFF. The CDR3 DNA reads TGTGCCAGCAGCCGAGGGGACAGGCGGGGTACTGAAGCTTTCTTT. The chain employs TRBV7-8 and TRBJ1-1, with 8 bases matching TRBD1. Germline trimming cut 5 bases from V and 5 bases from J; bases unmatched to any gene: 10. Germline V CDR1 and CDR2: SGHVS, FQNEAQ. This CDR3 has 15 residues. Variable domain in full (rest from reference TRBV7-8 and TRBJ1-1): GAGVSQSPRYKVAKRGQDVALRCDPISGHVSLFWYQQALGQGPEFLTYFQNEAQLDKSGLPSDRFFAERPEGSVSTLKIQRTQQEDSAVYLCASSRGDRRGTEAFFGQGTRLTVV.

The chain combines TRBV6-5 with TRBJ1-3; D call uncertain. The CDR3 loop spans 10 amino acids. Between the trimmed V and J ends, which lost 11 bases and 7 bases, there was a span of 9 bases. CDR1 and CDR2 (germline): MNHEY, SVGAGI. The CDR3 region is CAREPNTIYF. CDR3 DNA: TGTGCCCGAGAGCCGAACACCATATATTTT.

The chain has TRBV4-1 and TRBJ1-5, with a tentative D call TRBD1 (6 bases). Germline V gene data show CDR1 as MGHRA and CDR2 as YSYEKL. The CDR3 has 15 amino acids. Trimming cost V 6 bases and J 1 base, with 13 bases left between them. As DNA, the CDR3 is TGCGCCAGCAGGGGGACACTGTGGAGCAATCAGCCCCAGCATTTT. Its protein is CASRGTLWSNQPQHF.

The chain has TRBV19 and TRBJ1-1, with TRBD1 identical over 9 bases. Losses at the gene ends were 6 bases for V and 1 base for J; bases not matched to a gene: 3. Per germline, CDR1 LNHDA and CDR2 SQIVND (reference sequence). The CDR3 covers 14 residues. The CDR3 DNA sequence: TGTGCCAGTAGCGACAGGGGGGGGAACACTGAAGCTTTCTTT. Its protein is CASSDRGGNTEAFF.

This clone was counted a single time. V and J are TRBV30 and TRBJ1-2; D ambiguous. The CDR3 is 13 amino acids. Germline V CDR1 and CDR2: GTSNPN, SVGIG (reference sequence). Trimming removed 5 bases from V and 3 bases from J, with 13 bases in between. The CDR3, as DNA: TGTGCCTGGGTTCAGCGGGCTGACTATGGCTACACCTTC. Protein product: CAWVQRADYGYTF.

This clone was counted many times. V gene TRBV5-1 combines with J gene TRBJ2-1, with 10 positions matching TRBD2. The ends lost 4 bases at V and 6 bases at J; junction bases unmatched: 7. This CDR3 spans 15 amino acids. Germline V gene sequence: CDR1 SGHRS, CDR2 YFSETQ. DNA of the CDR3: TGCGCCAGCAGCCCTAGCGGGAGTTTGGGCAATGAGCAGTTCTTC. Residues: CASSPSGSLGNEQFF.

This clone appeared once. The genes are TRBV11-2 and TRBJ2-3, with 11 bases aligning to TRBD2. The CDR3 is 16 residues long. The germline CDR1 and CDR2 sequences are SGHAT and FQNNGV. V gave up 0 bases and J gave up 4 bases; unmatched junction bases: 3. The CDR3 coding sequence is TGTGCCAGCAGCTTAGATCTAGCGGGGGGAGCAGATACGCAGTATTTT. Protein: CASSLDLAGGADTQYF.

CDR3 protein: CASSVGIGALAETQYF. CDR3 DNA: TGTGCCAGCAGCGTAGGGATAGGGGCTCTCGCAGAGACCCAGTACTTC. V gene TRBV9 combines with J gene TRBJ2-5; possibly TRBD1 for D (5 bases). This CDR3 comprises 16 residues. The ends were cut back, 0 bases at V and 4 bases at J, with 16 bases in the middle. Looked up from germline, CDR1 is SGDLS and CDR2 is YYNGEE.

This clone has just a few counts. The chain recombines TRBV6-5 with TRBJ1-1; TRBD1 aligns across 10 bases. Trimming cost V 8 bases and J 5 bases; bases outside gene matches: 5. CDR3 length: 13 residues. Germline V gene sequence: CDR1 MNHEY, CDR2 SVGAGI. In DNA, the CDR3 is TGTGCCAGCGTAGACAGGGGGCTGACTGAAGCTTTCTTT. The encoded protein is CASVDRGLTEAFF.

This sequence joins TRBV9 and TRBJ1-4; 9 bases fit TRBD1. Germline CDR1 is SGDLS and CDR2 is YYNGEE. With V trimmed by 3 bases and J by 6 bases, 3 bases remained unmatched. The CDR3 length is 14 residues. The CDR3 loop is CASSAGQGDEKLFF. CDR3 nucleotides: TGTGCCAGCAGCGCGGGACAGGGCGATGAAAAACTGTTTTTT.

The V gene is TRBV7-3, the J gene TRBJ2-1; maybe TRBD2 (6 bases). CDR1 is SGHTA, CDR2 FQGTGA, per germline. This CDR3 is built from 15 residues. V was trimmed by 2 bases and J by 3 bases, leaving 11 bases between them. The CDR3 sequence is CASSLAGGNYNEQFF. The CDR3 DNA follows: TGTGCCAGCAGCTTAGCGGGCGGGAACTACAATGAGCAGTTCTTC.

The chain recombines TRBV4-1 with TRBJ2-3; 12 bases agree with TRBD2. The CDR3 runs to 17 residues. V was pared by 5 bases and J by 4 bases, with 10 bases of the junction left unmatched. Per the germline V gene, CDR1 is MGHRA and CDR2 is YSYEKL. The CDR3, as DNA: TGCGCCAGCAGCTCTCATGTCCTAGCGGGGGGGCCAGATACGCAGTATTTT. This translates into CASSSHVLAGGPDTQYF.

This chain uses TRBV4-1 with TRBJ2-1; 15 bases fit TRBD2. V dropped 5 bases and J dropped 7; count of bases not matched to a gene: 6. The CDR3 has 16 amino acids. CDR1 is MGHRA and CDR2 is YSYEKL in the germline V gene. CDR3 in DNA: TGCGCCAGCAGCGGACGGACTAGCGGGGGGGCAAATGAGCAGTTCTTC. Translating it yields CASSGRTSGGANEQFF.

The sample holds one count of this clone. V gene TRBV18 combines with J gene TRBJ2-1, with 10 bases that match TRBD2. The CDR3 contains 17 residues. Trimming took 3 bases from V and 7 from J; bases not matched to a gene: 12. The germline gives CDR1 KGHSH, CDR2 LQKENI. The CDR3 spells CASSPLGSLAGANEQFF. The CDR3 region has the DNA TGTGCCAGCTCACCCTTAGGGAGTCTAGCGGGAGCGAATGAGCAGTTCTTC.

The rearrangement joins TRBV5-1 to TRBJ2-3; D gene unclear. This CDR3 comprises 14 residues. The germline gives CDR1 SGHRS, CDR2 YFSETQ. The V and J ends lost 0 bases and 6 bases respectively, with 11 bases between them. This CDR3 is CASSLGWSVDTQYF. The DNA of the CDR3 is TGCGCCAGCAGCTTGGGGTGGAGTGTTGATACGCAGTATTTT.

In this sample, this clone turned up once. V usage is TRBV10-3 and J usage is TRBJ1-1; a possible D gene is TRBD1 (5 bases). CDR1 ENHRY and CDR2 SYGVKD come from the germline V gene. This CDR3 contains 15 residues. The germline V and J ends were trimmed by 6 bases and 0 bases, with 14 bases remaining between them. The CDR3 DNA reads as TGTGCCATCAGAGCGGGGGAGCTCATGAACACTGAAGCTTTCTTT. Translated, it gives CAIRAGELMNTEAFF.

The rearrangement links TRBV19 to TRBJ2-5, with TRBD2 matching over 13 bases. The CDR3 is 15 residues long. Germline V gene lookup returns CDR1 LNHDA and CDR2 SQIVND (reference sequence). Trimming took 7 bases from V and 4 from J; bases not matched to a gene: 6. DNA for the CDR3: TGTGCCAGTAAAGGACTAGCGGGAGTTGGAGAGACCCAGTACTTC. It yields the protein CASKGLAGVGETQYF.

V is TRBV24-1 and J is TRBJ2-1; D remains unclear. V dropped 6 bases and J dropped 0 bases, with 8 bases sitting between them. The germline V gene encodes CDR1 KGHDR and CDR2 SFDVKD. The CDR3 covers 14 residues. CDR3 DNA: TGTGCCACCAGTCGCGCGAGCTCCTACAATGAGCAGTTCTTC. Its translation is CATSRASSYNEQFF.

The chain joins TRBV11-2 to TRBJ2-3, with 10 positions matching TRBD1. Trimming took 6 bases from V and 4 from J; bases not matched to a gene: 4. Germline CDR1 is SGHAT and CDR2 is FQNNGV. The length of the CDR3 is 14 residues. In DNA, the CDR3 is TGTGCCAGCAGACCCGGGACAGGGGCAGATACGCAGTATTTT. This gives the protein CASRPGTGADTQYF.

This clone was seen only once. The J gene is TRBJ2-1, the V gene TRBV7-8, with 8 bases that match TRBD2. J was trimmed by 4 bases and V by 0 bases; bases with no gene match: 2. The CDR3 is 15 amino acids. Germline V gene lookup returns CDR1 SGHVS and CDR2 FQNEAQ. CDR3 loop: CASSLASGIYNEQFF. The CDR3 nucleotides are TGTGCCAGCAGCTTAGCTAGCGGGATTTACAATGAGCAGTTCTTC.

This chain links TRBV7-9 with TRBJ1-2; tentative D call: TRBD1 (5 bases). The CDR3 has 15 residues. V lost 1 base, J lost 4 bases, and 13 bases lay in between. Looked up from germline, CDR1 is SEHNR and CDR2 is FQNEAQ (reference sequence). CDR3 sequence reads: CASSLGGRDGYGYTF. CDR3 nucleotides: TGTGCCAGCAGCTTAGGCGGGCGGGACGGCTATGGCTACACCTTC.

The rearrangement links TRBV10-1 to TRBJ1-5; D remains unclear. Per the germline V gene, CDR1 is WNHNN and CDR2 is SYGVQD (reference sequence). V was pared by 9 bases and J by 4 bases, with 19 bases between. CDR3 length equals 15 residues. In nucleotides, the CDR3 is TGCGCCAGGGAAGGCAGACTCCCTACTAATCAGCCCCAGCATTTT. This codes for CAREGRLPTNQPQHF.

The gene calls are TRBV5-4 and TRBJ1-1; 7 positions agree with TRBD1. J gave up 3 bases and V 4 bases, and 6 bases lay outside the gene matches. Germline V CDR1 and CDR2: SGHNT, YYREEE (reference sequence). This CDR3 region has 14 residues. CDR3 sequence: CASSPPDRDTEAFF. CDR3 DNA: TGTGCCAGCAGCCCCCCCGACAGGGACACTGAAGCTTTCTTT.

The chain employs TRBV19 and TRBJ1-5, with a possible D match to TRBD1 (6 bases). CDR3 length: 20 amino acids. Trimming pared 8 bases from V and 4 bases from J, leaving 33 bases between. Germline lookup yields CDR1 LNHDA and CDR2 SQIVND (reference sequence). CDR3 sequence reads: CASDATGTWSVRIQNQPQHF. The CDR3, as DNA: TGTGCCAGTGATGCCACAGGGACGTGGTCCGTTCGAATCCAAAATCAGCCCCAGCATTTT.